These 13 T cell receptor beta chains were sequenced from one sample in a study of metastatic and nonmetastatic thyroid tumors. TCRdb reanalyzed the PCR reads via MiXCR. The table has 15,000 or so clones, around 12% seen once; the top ten hold 15%. Patients had received no treatment of any kind before thyroid surgery. Material for sequencing was tumor tissue. These receptors were collected from a female donor with papillary thyroid cancer or a benign thyroid nodule (not recorded which). Some clones in this sample may be carry-over from other donors' samples.

This clone was counted between two and nine times. A much larger clone is a single base away; this may be a read error. V and J are TRBV19 and TRBJ2-3; D not certain. The CDR3 has 15 residues. The V end lost 2 bases, the J end lost 4 bases, and 13 bases lay between the germline ends. Germline assignment: CDR1 LNHDA and CDR2 SQIVND (reference sequence). The CDR3 nucleotides read TGTGCCAGTAGTATAAATCATATGAGGTCAGATACGCAGTATTTT. Its protein product is CASSINHMRSDTQYF.

This clone was counted at least ten times. The chain combines TRBV7-9 with TRBJ1-2; no clear D. This CDR3 region has 15 residues. Germline V gene sequence: CDR1 SEHNR, CDR2 FQNEAQ (reference sequence). The ends were cut back, 2 bases at V and 4 bases at J, with 14 bases in the middle. The CDR3 here is CASSLMGGTIYGYTF. The CDR3 DNA is TGTGCCAGCAGCTTAATGGGCGGTACTATCTATGGCTACACCTTC.

This clone occurred many times. The gene calls are TRBV15 and TRBJ1-5; D might be TRBD1 (5 bases). Germline values: CDR1 LNHNV, CDR2 YYDKDF (reference sequence). Trimming removed 6 bases at V and 5 bases at J, with 11 bases between. The CDR3 totals 13 residues. CDR3 sequence reads: CATSKGTHQPQHF. The CDR3 bases are TGTGCCACCAGTAAGGGGACCCATCAGCCCCAGCATTTT.

In this sample, this clone turned up many times. The chain recombines TRBV5-1 with TRBJ2-3; 8 bases fit TRBD2. Unmatched junction bases numbered 5, after V lost 0 bases and J lost 2 bases. The CDR3 is 16 amino acids. Germline V lookup: CDR1 SGHRS, CDR2 YFSETQ. The CDR3 here is CASSLVAGGATDTQYF. The CDR3 DNA reads as TGCGCCAGCAGCTTGGTTGCGGGAGGAGCCACAGATACGCAGTATTTT.

This clone was seen at least ten times. The V and J genes are TRBV6-5 and TRBJ2-5; the match to TRBD2 covers 14 bases. CDR1 is MNHEY and CDR2 is SVGAGI in the germline V gene. The CDR3 spans 19 residues. Trimming at V came to 6 bases and at J to 2 bases, leaving 14 bases not matched to a gene. CDR3 nucleotides: TGTGCCAGCAGCAGTAGACTAGCGGGAGGGCCGCGGAGTCAAGAGACCCAGTACTTC. This gives the protein CASSSRLAGGPRSQETQYF.

This clone was picked up many times. This chain links TRBV20-1 with TRBJ2-1, with 8 bases that match TRBD2. CDR1 DFQATT and CDR2 SNEGSKA come from the germline V gene (reference sequence). V dropped 0 bases and J dropped 4; count of bases not matched to a gene: 2. This CDR3 has 14 residues. In DNA form, the CDR3 reads TGCAGTGCTAGAGACACTAGCGGTTACAATGAGCAGTTCTTC. Translation: CSARDTSGYNEQFF.

This clone was observed a handful of times. Since a much larger clone is just one base distant, this may be a read error. The CDR3, as DNA: TGTGCCAGCAGTGGCCCCAGCCGGCGACGGGAGACCCAGTACTTC. Encoded protein: CASSGPSRRRETQYF. The chain couples TRBV2 to TRBJ2-5; D is ambiguous. V lost 4 bases to trimming and J lost 5 bases, with 17 bases between them. The CDR3 runs to 15 residues. The V gene's germline CDR1 is SNHLY and CDR2 FYNNEI.

This chain joins TRBV20-1 and TRBJ2-1, with D tentatively TRBD2 (6 bases). Germline V gene lookup returns CDR1 DFQATT and CDR2 SNEGSKA (reference sequence). CDR3 size: 17 residues. V was trimmed by 6 bases and J by 0 bases, leaving 21 bases between them. CDR3 sequence reads: CSAYERGGRTSYNEQFF. In DNA, the CDR3 is TGCAGTGCCTACGAACGGGGTGGGAGGACCTCCTACAATGAGCAGTTCTTC.

In regard to this clone: This may stem from a read error, because a much larger clone lies one nucleotide away. This sample also contains other DNA sequences that code for the same CDR3. The chain carries TRBV5-1 and TRBJ2-7, with 9 bases identical to TRBD2. The CDR3 extends over 15 amino acids. CDR1 is SGHRS, CDR2 YFSETQ, per germline. CDR3 in DNA: TGCGCCAGCAGCTTAGCGGGGGGCAACCTCTACGAGCAGTACTTT. Translated: CASSLAGGNLYEQYF. Variable domain in full (rest from reference TRBV5-1 and TRBJ2-7): KAGVTQTPRYLIKTRGQQVTLSCSPISGHRSVSWYQQTPGQGLQFLFEYFSETQRNKGNFPGRFSGRQFSNSRSEMNVSTLELGDSALYLCASSLAGGNLYEQYFGPGTRLTVT.

This clone occurred many times. The chain is built from TRBV29-1 and TRBJ1-1; a weak D match, TRBD1 (6 bases). Germline V gene data show CDR1 as SQVTM and CDR2 as ANQGSEA. CDR3 length equals 14 residues. The V gene lost 8 bases and the J gene lost 3 bases, with 19 bases spanning the gap. The CDR3 is CSLTKGGGYTEAFF. CDR3 coding DNA: TGCAGCCTAACCAAGGGGGGGGGGTACACTGAAGCTTTCTTT. Filled out from reference TRBV29-1 and TRBJ1-1, the complete variable domain reads SAVISQKPSRDICQRGTSLTIQCQVDSQVTMMFWYRQQPGQSLTLIATANQGSEATYESGFVIDKFPISRPNLTFSTLTVSNMSPEDSSIYLCSLTKGGGYTEAFFGQGTRLTVV.

The chain links TRBV10-2 to TRBJ1-1, with a weak D call TRBD1 (5 bases). Germline values: CDR1 WSHSY, CDR2 SAAADI. The V end lost 4 bases, the J end lost 6 bases, and 6 bases lay between the germline ends. This CDR3 spans 11 amino acids. The CDR3 bases are TGCGCCAGCAGTGGGGGCGCTGAAGCTTTCTTT. Translating it yields CASSGGAEAFF.

The table lists this clone with many counts. In nucleotides, the CDR3 is TGTGCCAGCAGGCCTCCCGGCTCTGGGGCCAACGTCCTGACTTTC. It specifies CASRPPGSGANVLTF. V and J are TRBV6-1 and TRBJ2-6; D is undetermined. Trimming shortened V by 6 bases and J by 0 bases, and 9 bases separated the two germline ends. The germline V gene encodes CDR1 MNHNS and CDR2 SASEGT. The CDR3 is 15 residues long.

This clone was detected ten times or more. CDR3 residues: CASSSSRTGIGYGYTF. The DNA for the CDR3 is TGTGCCAGCAGTTCCTCCCGGACAGGGATAGGGTATGGCTACACCTTC. The chain combines TRBV11-1 with TRBJ1-2, with 8 bases that match TRBD1. Looked up from germline, CDR1 is SGHAT and CDR2 is FQDESV (reference sequence). This CDR3 comprises 16 residues. J lost 5 bases, V lost 6 bases, and 14 bases had no gene match.